This T cell receptor (beta chain) came from a study of beta chain features in type 1 diabetes (dated by TCRdb to the late 2010s). Study-level background: Patients and healthy donors did not differ in mean age, gender distribution, total cell number or subset yield. A total of over 95,000,000 sorted cells were examined across all samples, and RNA yield correlated strongly with the number of cells per subset. The study compared the TCRB repertoires of sorted circulating CD4+ T cell subsets in recently diagnosed type 1 diabetes patients with those in matched healthy donors. Regulatory and stem cell-like memory subsets were isolated from only 8 patients and roughly 8 healthy donors, whereas naive and central memory subsets came from all 30 or so donors. Study-level results and caveats: Because small numbers of individuals were included in the HLA sub-analyses, any influence of HLA type on TCRB rearrangement was left unresolved. Because cDNA rather than genomic DNA was sequenced, highly expressing activated cells could have been over-represented, although no difference in activation and CD3 levels was found between groups. Type 1 diabetes patients showed a moderate but significant shortening of TCRB CDR3 length in all four CD4+ subsets. Patients with type 1 diabetes made fewer insertions and deleted more nucleotides at VDJ recombination sites, implying thymic rearrangement abnormalities. PCR might favor shorter templates, but patient and control samples were amplified and corrected together, so any skew would affect both groups equally. Naive, central memory and regulatory TCRB repertoires appeared more similar among patients than among healthy donors.

Measured from the cysteine to the phenylalanine, the CDR3 is 13 residues long. Just the 39-base CDR3 DNA is kept, in frame starting at base 1. As encoded in the germline V gene, CDR1 is SGHTA while CDR2 is FQGNSA. The germline ends are 12 bases apart after V is trimmed by 5 bases and J by 7 bases. Each donor gave one peripheral blood draw, roughly 110 mL on average, collected into heparinised tubes. Using a panel that included CD45RO, CCR7, CD25, CD127, CD95 and CD27, naive, central memory, regulatory and stem cell-like memory CD4+ T cells were sorted on a BD FACSAria II. Every sorted population had a purity above 98%. PBMCs were separated immediately by Lymphoprep density gradient centrifugation and were stained directly, without being cultured. To minimize batch effects, samples were stained and sorted in pairs, one healthy donor with one patient per experiment. All of the isolated RNA was reverse transcribed with the High Capacity cDNA Reverse Transcription Kit, so expressed TCRB transcripts were sequenced. Deep immunoSEQ sequencing was performed on naive, central memory and regulatory T cell samples, with an average of approximately 4 million total reads per sample. After sorted cells were lysed in RLT buffer, RNA was extracted with DNase-treated RNeasy Micro or Mini kits, with the choice depending on cell number. Each cell subset was processed on its own to prevent cross-contamination, while patient and healthy donor samples were processed together. The immunoSEQ multiplex PCR was used to amplify TCRB sequences from cDNA, yielding 87-bp fragments that span the CDR3 region. Sequencing of the amplicons was done on the Illumina HiSeq platform. Per the original workflow: Synthetic template baselines were used to correct PCR bias computationally, reads within Hamming distance 2 were collapsed together, and singletons that could not be merged were discarded. By aligning reads against IMGT, V, D and J genes, CDR3 length, and insertions or deletions at six rearrangement sites were assigned. Within each subset, clonotype counts were normalized to sorted cell number, after which true diversity and Gini coefficients were computed with the tcR R package. The overlap coefficient, calculated on TCRB nucleotide sequences, was used to measure repertoire sharing. As a proxy for the pre-selection repertoire, out-of-frame TCRB sequences from naive cells were analyzed. The table comes from immuneACCESS by way of TCRdb, which keeps in-frame sequences with V and J called. Part of the clones is missing from these tables; in studies checked, under half for an unresolved V gene and the rest for unknown reasons. D and trimming were read from the DNA, whereas the V and J calls and clone size are those reported in that table. The sample has almost 350,000 clones on record, around a fifth of them singletons. The biggest ten clones account for approximately 0.041% of the sample.

Of note for this clone: Its recognized antigen is unknown. Within one base of it there is no much larger clone, and no base qualities were kept.

The rearranged segments are TRBV7-2 and TRBJ1-5; the D gene lacks a confident call. Sequencing was carried out using naive CD4+ T cells from blood. The label giving this sample's cell subset or site can be read as: true naive CD4+ T cells. The sequence was collected from a woman aged 18-29 years in good health. The bases are TGTGCCAGCAGCACACCCGCGGGGCAGCCCCAGCATTTT. This translates into CASSTPAGQPQHF.